The TCR beta chain under discussion was sequenced for a study of response to subunit inactivated influenza vaccine. The length of the CDR3 is 20 residues. Losses at the gene ends were 10 bases for V and 0 bases for J; bases not matched to a gene: 18. Germline V gene lookup returns CDR1 MDHEN and CDR2 SYDVKM. TCRdb recomputed calls from the RT-PCR reads with MiXCR, one row per CDR3 protein. In the table there are about 500,000 distinct CDR3 sequences, approximately 7.8% of which are singletons. This clonotype came up a few times. Its antigen is unidentified. The study's findings and limits: Researchers suggested that each seasonal influenza vaccination recruits few new T cells.

The rearrangement uses TRBV28 and TRBJ2-1, with TRBD2 identical over 13 bases. The material sequenced was PBMCs from blood, taken 23 to 25 months after vaccination. The TCR sequence derives from a man between 50 and 70 years old who received an inactivated influenza vaccine. The CDR3 region has the DNA TGTGCCATGAATTGGGTCAGACTAGCGGGGGGTCACAGCTCCTACAATGAGCAGTTCTTC. Translating it yields CAMNWVRLAGGHSSYNEQFF.